The 27 T cell receptor beta chains given below trace back to one sample, sequenced in a study of beta chain features in type 1 diabetes. Expressed TCRB transcripts were sequenced after all isolated RNA was converted to cDNA. Libraries were prepared by immunoSEQ multiplex PCR; TCRdb keeps only in-frame clonotypes and omits some of them. Here the sample spans some 220,000 clones, about 11% being singletons. The specimen was central memory CD4+ T cells from blood. These receptors originate from a young man in good health.

The chain carries TRBV10-3 and TRBJ2-5, with D possibly being TRBD2 (5 bases). V shed 3 bases and J shed 4 bases, with 12 bases lying between them. The CDR3 is made up of 14 amino acids. The germline CDR1 and CDR2 sequences are ENHRY and SYGVKD. CDR3 bases: TGTGCCATCAGTGATTTCCGCGGGCGAGAGACCCAGTACTTC. Protein: CAISDFRGRETQYF.

V usage is TRBV6-5 and J usage is TRBJ2-7, with a weak D call TRBD1 (6 bases). The V end lost 3 bases, the J end lost 9 bases, and 9 bases lay between the germline ends. Germline loops: CDR1 MNHEY, CDR2 SVGAGI. This CDR3 comprises 11 residues. The CDR3 here is CASSYGGGQYF. The CDR3 DNA sequence: TGTGCCAGCAGTTATGGGGGCGGGCAGTACTTC.

This clone came up many times. The rearrangement joins TRBV7-9 to TRBJ2-7, with D possibly being TRBD2 (5 bases). With 5 bases removed from V and 0 bases from J, the gap between germline ends came to 11 bases. The CDR3 length is 14 residues. Per the germline V gene, CDR1 is SEHNR and CDR2 is FQNEAQ (reference sequence). The CDR3 DNA is TGTGCCAGCAGCCCGGGAAGGGTCTCCTACGAGCAGTACTTC. As protein: CASSPGRVSYEQYF.

In its sample, this clone was seen many times. The chain links TRBV6-6 to TRBJ2-1, with TRBD2 as a possible D gene (5 bases). Germline loops: CDR1 MNHNY, CDR2 SVGAGI (reference sequence). Deletions cut 4 bases from V and 3 bases from J, with 10 bases between. The CDR3 is 14 residues long. The CDR3 coding sequence is TGTGCCAGCAGTTCTAGCTTTGGCTACAATGAGCAGTTCTTC. Its protein is CASSSSFGYNEQFF.

This clone was found a few times. The CDR3 region is CASSQDLQGASANYGYTF. Here the CDR3 DNA reads TGTGCCAGCAGCCAAGATTTACAGGGGGCTTCGGCTAACTATGGCTACACCTTC. The chain carries TRBV4-2 and TRBJ1-2; TRBD1 matches 9 bases. The CDR3 totals 18 residues. The V gene's germline CDR1 is LGHNA and CDR2 YNFKEQ. The trim removed 0 bases at V and 0 bases at J, leaving 8 bases unmatched.

This clone was detected only a few times. The chain couples TRBV11-2 to TRBJ2-7; 7 nucleotides line up with TRBD2. With V trimmed by 1 base and J by 4 bases, 7 bases remained unmatched. Per germline, CDR1 SGHAT and CDR2 FQNNGV. CDR3 length: 15 amino acids. DNA for the CDR3: TGTGCCAGCAGCTTAGTGGCGGGAGATGCGTACGAGCAGTACTTC. This sequence encodes CASSLVAGDAYEQYF.

V is TRBV7-8 and J is TRBJ2-5, with TRBD1 matching 10 bases. The junction had 7 bases not matched to a gene; V was cut back by 4 bases and J by 2 bases. The CDR3 consists of 16 residues. Germline V gene lookup returns CDR1 SGHVS and CDR2 FQNEAQ. The CDR3 loop reads CASSSWDRGYQETQYF. In DNA, the CDR3 is TGTGCCAGCAGCTCTTGGGACAGGGGTTATCAAGAGACCCAGTACTTC. Filled out from reference TRBV7-8 and TRBJ2-5, the complete variable domain reads GAGVSQSPRYKVAKRGQDVALRCDPISGHVSLFWYQQALGQGPEFLTYFQNEAQLDKSGLPSDRFFAERPEGSVSTLKIQRTQQEDSAVYLCASSSWDRGYQETQYFGPGTRLLVL.

This rearrangement joins TRBV4-1 to TRBJ2-6, with D tentatively TRBD1 (5 bases). Germline V CDR1 and CDR2: MGHRA, YSYEKL. The CDR3 loop spans 19 amino acids. Trimming left V 3 bases short and J 0 bases short, with 18 bases between. Here the CDR3 DNA reads TGCGCCAGCAGCCAGGATGGGGTGGTGACAGCCTCTGGGGCCAACGTCCTGACTTTC. Amino acids: CASSQDGVVTASGANVLTF.

The chain recombines TRBV7-2 with TRBJ2-7; 12 bases line up with TRBD2. V shed 5 bases, J shed 3 bases, and the junction held 2 bases outside the gene matches. The germline V gene has CDR1 SGHTA and CDR2 FQGNSA. The CDR3 extends over 14 amino acids. CDR3 loop: CASSRTSGDYEQYF. The CDR3 coding sequence is TGTGCCAGCAGCCGGACTAGCGGGGACTACGAGCAGTACTTC.

The chain recombines TRBV6-6 with TRBJ2-2; D call uncertain. V lost 11 bases, J lost 1 base, and 11 bases lay in between. The length of the CDR3 is 13 residues. Germline V gene sequence: CDR1 MNHNY, CDR2 SVGAGI (reference sequence). Here the CDR3 DNA reads TGTGCCGGGGAAACACGGAACACCGGGGAGCTGTTTTTT. Protein: CAGETRNTGELFF.

About this clone itself: The sample holds other DNA sequences that translate to the same CDR3. J is TRBJ2-1 and V is TRBV20-1; D perhaps matches TRBD1 (5 bases). With 2 bases removed from V and 6 bases from J, the gap between germline ends came to 5 bases. This CDR3 has 11 amino acids. Germline CDR1 DFQATT, CDR2 SNEGSKA (reference sequence). The CDR3 region has the DNA TGCAGTGCTAGACAGGGCAATGAGCAGTTCTTC. Its translation: CSARQGNEQFF.

The V call is TRBV18, the J call TRBJ1-1; D is undetermined. Between the trimmed V and J ends, which lost 3 bases and 1 base, there was a span of 12 bases. This CDR3 comprises 15 residues. Germline CDR1 KGHSH, CDR2 LQKENI. CDR3 DNA: TGTGCCAGCTCACCGGGCGCAATCTCGAACACTGAAGCTTTCTTT. Encoded protein: CASSPGAISNTEAFF.

This clone was recorded a few times. A junction end diverges from the germline sequence, so it may reflect a read error. This chain uses TRBV7-7 with TRBJ2-2, with TRBD1 matching 7 bases. The CDR3 loop spans 13 amino acids. Per germline, CDR1 SSHAT and CDR2 FNYEAQ (reference sequence). The CDR3, as DNA: TGTGCTAGCAGCCCCACAGGGGCCGGGGAGCTGTTTTTT. Residues: CASSPTGAGELFF.

This clone was detected a few times. The rearrangement links TRBV2 to TRBJ1-2; D remains unclear. Germline CDR1 is SNHLY and CDR2 is FYNNEI. This CDR3 has 15 residues. Trimming took off 5 bases at V and 4 bases at J, with 17 bases between the two ends. This chain's CDR3 is CASSPEGGGSYGYTF. CDR3 nucleotides: TGTGCCAGCAGTCCAGAGGGCGGAGGGAGCTATGGCTACACCTTC.

Note on this clone: Other DNA variants within this sample encode the same CDR3. V is TRBV18 and J is TRBJ1-2; D unresolved. The CDR3 runs to 13 residues. Per the germline V gene, CDR1 is KGHSH and CDR2 is LQKENI. The germline V and J ends were trimmed by 3 bases and 2 bases, with 7 bases remaining between them. The CDR3, as DNA: TGTGCCAGCTCACCCGACGGCAACTATGGCTACACCTTC. Amino acids: CASSPDGNYGYTF.

This clone appeared a few times. The chain links TRBV30 to TRBJ2-3; 10 bases are a match to TRBD2. This CDR3 is built from 16 residues. Germline lookup yields CDR1 GTSNPN and CDR2 SVGIG (reference sequence). The V and J ends lost 1 base and 1 base, in that order; junction bases with no gene match: 5. CDR3 in DNA: TGTGCCTGGAGTGGGAGAGCGGGAGGGCGCACAGATACGCAGTATTTT. It translates to CAWSGRAGGRTDTQYF.

This clone was seen only a few times. It differs at one base from a far larger clone, so likely a read error. The rearrangement joins TRBV27 to TRBJ2-5; D may be TRBD1 or TRBD2 (6 bases each). Looked up from germline, CDR1 is MNHEY and CDR2 is SMNVEV (reference sequence). This CDR3 region has 16 residues. The V and J ends lost 6 bases and 5 bases respectively, with 22 bases between them. The CDR3: CASSRRRGTWPETQYF. The CDR3 region has the DNA TGTGCCAGCAGCCGACGGAGGGGGACCTGGCCCGAGACCCAGTACTTC.

The rearrangement links TRBV30 to TRBJ2-7, with a tentative D call TRBD2 (5 bases). This CDR3 is built from 13 residues. Per the germline V gene, CDR1 is GTSNPN and CDR2 is SVGIG (reference sequence). The ends were cut back, 3 bases at V and 6 bases at J, with 15 bases in the middle. The CDR3: CAWRSERRGEQYF. The CDR3 DNA is TGTGCCTGGAGGTCGGAGCGTCGGGGCGAGCAGTACTTC. Using reference TRBV30 and TRBJ2-7 for the parts outside the CDR3, the full variable domain is SQTIHQWPATLVQPVGSPLSLECTVEGTSNPNLYWYRQAAGRGLQLLFYSVGIGQISSEVPQNLSASRPQDRQFILSSKKLLLSDSGFYLCAWRSERRGEQYFGPGTRLTVT.

The chain recombines TRBV19 with TRBJ2-5; no clear D gene. V was cut by 3 bases and J by 5 bases, with 13 bases left in between. The CDR3 is 14 residues long. Germline-derived CDR1 and CDR2 are LNHDA and SQIVND (reference sequence). The chain's CDR3 is CASSIGRIGETQYF. The CDR3 nucleotides read TGTGCCAGTAGTATTGGCAGAATTGGCGAGACCCAGTACTTC.

This clone was detected a few times. The chain uses TRBV19 and TRBJ2-5; D ambiguous. The germline CDR1 and CDR2 sequences are LNHDA and SQIVND (reference sequence). Trimming took off 2 bases at V and 0 bases at J, with 1 base between the two ends. The CDR3 consists of 12 residues. The CDR3 loop reads CASSINQETQYF. The DNA of the CDR3 is TGTGCCAGTAGTATAAACCAAGAGACCCAGTACTTC.

Remarks on this clone: Germline is not matched at one junction end, which may reflect a read error. The chain joins TRBV2 to TRBJ1-1; tentatively, D is TRBD1 (6 bases). This CDR3 is 15 amino acids long. In germline, CDR1 is SNHLY, CDR2 FYNNEI. CDR3 sequence reads: CASRERPQGNTEAFF. The CDR3 nucleotides read TGTGCCAGCCGTGAAAGGCCACAGGGAAACACTGAAGCTTTCTTT.

This clone has just a few counts. The chain recombines TRBV29-1 with TRBJ2-7, with a tentative D call TRBD2 (6 bases). Germline values: CDR1 SQVTM, CDR2 ANQGSEA. V was shortened by 6 bases and J by 1 base, with 10 bases between the two germline ends. The CDR3 loop spans 12 amino acids. CDR3 sequence (DNA): TGCAGCGTCCGGGACTGGTCCTACGAGCAGTACTTC. Translation gives CSVRDWSYEQYF.

This clone appeared many times. This chain joins TRBV29-1 and TRBJ2-1; TRBD2 agrees at 7 bases. The CDR3 length is 13 residues. Trimming cost V 3 bases and J 7 bases; bases outside gene matches: 6. Germline assignment: CDR1 SQVTM and CDR2 ANQGSEA. Here the CDR3 reads CSVDRGDWNEQFF. The CDR3 DNA reads as TGCAGCGTTGATCGGGGGGACTGGAATGAGCAGTTCTTC.

The table lists this clone with many counts. This rearrangement joins TRBV14 to TRBJ2-7; maybe TRBD2 (5 bases). The CDR3 is made up of 14 amino acids. V lost 1 base to trimming and J lost 3 bases, with 10 bases between them. Germline assignment: CDR1 SGHDN and CDR2 FVKESK. CDR3 nucleotides: TGTGCCAGCAGCCAAGGCGGGCCTTACTACGAGCAGTACTTC. It yields the protein CASSQGGPYYEQYF.

The table lists this clone with a few counts. J is TRBJ2-7 and V is TRBV27; TRBD1 might be the D (6 bases). Deletions cut 6 bases from V and 2 bases from J, with 11 bases between. Germline CDR1 MNHEY, CDR2 SMNVEV (reference sequence). The CDR3 extends over 13 amino acids. CDR3 in DNA: TGTGCCAGCAGATCGACAGGTCCCTACGAGCAGTACTTC. Translation gives CASRSTGPYEQYF.

Worth noting for this clone: This may be a read error: a much more frequent sequence differs by one nucleotide. This chain links TRBV7-6 with TRBJ2-1, with a tentative D call TRBD2 (6 bases). CDR1 is SGHVS and CDR2 is FNYEAQ in the germline V gene. This CDR3 spans 17 amino acids. V was cut by 1 base and J by 6 bases, with 19 bases left in between. CDR3 in amino acids: CASSLGPGGSGSNEQFF. The CDR3 DNA is TGTGCCAGCAGCTTAGGCCCAGGAGGGAGTGGGTCCAATGAGCAGTTCTTC.

This clone has only a few counts. This chain connects TRBV4-1 to TRBJ2-4; the match to TRBD2 covers 10 bases. CDR1 MGHRA and CDR2 YSYEKL come from the germline V gene. Unmatched junction bases numbered 6, after V lost 1 base and J lost 0 bases. The CDR3 extends over 18 amino acids. The CDR3 DNA sequence: TGCGCCAGCAGCCAAGGTTCCACTAGCGGGATAGCCAAAAACATTCAGTACTTC. Translation: CASSQGSTSGIAKNIQYF.